These T cell receptor beta chains were read from a single sample in a study of T cell changes during pregnancy in multiple sclerosis. The protocol was immunoSEQ multiplex PCR, while the TCRdb copy is restricted to in-frame clones and leaves out a portion. The sample lists about 75,000 clones; approximately 88% were seen once. The sample consisted of peripheral blood, taken in the first trimester of pregnancy. These receptors originate from a female donor in good health, enrolled as a control in a pregnancy study. The CDR3 runs from the conserved cysteine through the conserved F or W. The D gene is left open where the match is weak.

>TRBJ2-1|TRBV5-6|.
CASSFPFAGNEQFF
>TRBJ1-6|TRBV11-2|.
CASSLNSPLHF
>TRBJ1-2|TRBV6-6|TRBD1
CASSPGQMYGYTF
>TRBJ2-3|TRBV2|TRBD2
CASRPPLAGGGDTQYF
>TRBJ2-1|TRBV6-1|TRBD2
CASSEGTSANNEQFF
>TRBJ2-2|TRBV5-1|TRBD1
CASSFRQGTGELFF
>TRBJ2-6|TRBV5-6|.
CASSLLSAGANVLTF
>TRBJ2-7|TRBV9|TRBD2
CASSVGLAGVEEQYF
>TRBJ1-5|TRBV15|.
CATSSVGHNQPQHF
>TRBJ1-1|TRBV28|.
CASRAPATANTEAFF
>TRBJ1-1|TRBV7-9|.
CASSLEKGEAFF
>TRBJ2-7|TRBV6-6|TRBD1
CASTRQGKGYEQYF
>TRBJ2-3|TRBV28|.
CASSRLGLNTDTQYF
>TRBJ2-7|TRBV7-2|.
CASGTSSGSYEQYF
>TRBJ1-2|TRBV10-3|TRBD1
CAIRGGTGNYGYTF
>TRBJ1-3|TRBV18|.
CASSPVQGNGNTIYF
>TRBJ1-5|TRBV4-1|.
CASSQAAGRWDQPQHF
>TRBJ2-7|TRBV28|TRBD1
CASNGGPGQGYEQYF
>TRBJ1-5|TRBV27|TRBD1
CASSHLDRVGVQPQHF
>TRBJ1-1|TRBV28|TRBD1
CASSSGGTEAFF
>TRBJ1-2|TRBV28|.
CASSFRGELAYGYTF
>TRBJ2-3|TRBV28|TRBD1
CASSLRQGAGDTQYF
>TRBJ2-2|TRBV7-2|TRBD1
CASRTAGGITGELFF
>TRBJ2-3|TRBV15|TRBD2
CATSTGGTQYF
>TRBJ2-7|TRBV19|TRBD1
CASSIGTGTGYEQYF
>TRBJ1-3|TRBV6-5|.
CASSYTGGNTIYF
>TRBJ2-3|TRBV6-6|.
CASSSPPRGTDTQYF
>TRBJ1-2|TRBV2|.
CASTGAAFRGYTF
>TRBJ1-2|TRBV28|.
CASNPRGSGSYGYTF
>TRBJ1-4|TRBV7-9|TRBD1
CASSLVRGLSNEKLFF
>TRBJ1-6|TRBV11-2|.
CASSTRGQGSQNNSPLHF
>TRBJ2-5|TRBV5-1|TRBD1
CASSFRDSILQETQYF
>TRBJ2-7|TRBV15|TRBD2
CATSWGGTYEQYF
>TRBJ1-2|TRBV28|.
CASSLFGVVGEEDGYTF
>TRBJ1-3|TRBV2|TRBD1
CASRRQGAAGNTIYF
>TRBJ2-1|TRBV5-1|TRBD1
CASSLQGGRNEQFF
>TRBJ2-3|TRBV5-4|TRBD2
CASSRNGGSSTDTQYF
>TRBJ1-6|TRBV30|.
CAWSTRYNSPLHF
>TRBJ2-7|TRBV7-8|TRBD1
CASSLAGTGFYEQYF
>TRBJ1-1|TRBV4-3|.
CASSQEGYRDEAFF
>TRBJ2-3|TRBV4-1|TRBD2
CASSQDGAGGGADTQYF
>TRBJ1-4|TRBV5-6|.
CASSMTVATNEKLFF
>TRBJ1-2|TRBV10-1|.
CASSESGLNYGYTF
>TRBJ2-5|TRBV23-1|.
CASRHAGTSQETQYF
>TRBJ2-5|TRBV6-5|TRBD1
CASSYGTGGETQYF
>TRBJ1-2|TRBV11-2|TRBD1
CASSPSWDRSGYTF
>TRBJ2-7|TRBV19|TRBD1
CASSYLGTGVGEQYF
>TRBJ1-6|TRBV25-1|.
CASSFRGSYNSPLHF
>TRBJ2-7|TRBV7-2|.
CASSSAPSSYEQYF
>.|TRBV4-2|.
CASSLRLGTEQYF
>TRBJ2-1|TRBV15|TRBD2
CATSLGSGAYNEQFF
>TRBJ2-7|TRBV11-2|.
CASSLANSYEQYF
>TRBJ2-7|TRBV2|TRBD1
CASSPPNTPGQGDEQYF
>TRBJ1-3|TRBV6-6|.
CASTRQGNTIYF